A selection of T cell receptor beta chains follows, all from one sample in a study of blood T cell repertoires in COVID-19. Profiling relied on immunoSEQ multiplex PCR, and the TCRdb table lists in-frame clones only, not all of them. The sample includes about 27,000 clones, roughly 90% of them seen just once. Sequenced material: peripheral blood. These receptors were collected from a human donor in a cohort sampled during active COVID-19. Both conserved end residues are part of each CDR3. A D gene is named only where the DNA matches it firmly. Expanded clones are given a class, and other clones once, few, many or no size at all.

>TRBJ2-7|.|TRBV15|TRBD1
CATSRERDRAYEQYF
TGTGCCACCAGCAGGGAGAGGGACAGGGCCTACGAGCAGTACTTC
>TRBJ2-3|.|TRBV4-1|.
CASSQTGHTQYF
TGCGCCAGCAGCCAAACTGGGCATACGCAGTATTTT
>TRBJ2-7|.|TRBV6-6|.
CASSSSGYSYEQYF
TGTGCCAGCAGCTCGAGCGGTTACTCCTACGAGCAGTACTTC
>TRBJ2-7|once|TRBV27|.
CASSLFGAGISYEQYF
TGTGCCAGCAGTTTATTTGGGGCAGGGATCTCCTACGAGCAGTACTTC
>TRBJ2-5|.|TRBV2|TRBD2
CASPLGLAGGETQYF
TGTGCCAGCCCCCTGGGTCTAGCGGGGGGAGAGACCCAGTACTTC
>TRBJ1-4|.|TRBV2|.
CASSAQGRATNEKLFF
TGTGCCAGCAGTGCCCAGGGGAGAGCAACTAATGAAAAACTGTTTTTT
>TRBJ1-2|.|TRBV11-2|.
CASSNVGGHHYGYTF
TGTGCCAGCAGCAACGTCGGAGGGCATCACTATGGCTACACCTTC
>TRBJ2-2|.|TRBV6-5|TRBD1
CASQGAYTGELFF
TGTGCCAGCCAGGGGGCGTATACCGGGGAGCTGTTTTTT
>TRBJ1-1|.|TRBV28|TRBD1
CASIDSRTGGSEAFF
TGTGCCAGCATCGACTCCCGGACAGGGGGCTCTGAAGCTTTCTTT
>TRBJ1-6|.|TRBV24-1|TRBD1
CATSETGTGPSSYNSPLHF
TGTGCCACCAGTGAGACCGGGACAGGGCCCAGCTCCTATAATTCACCCCTCCACTTT
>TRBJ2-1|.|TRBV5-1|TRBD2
CASSLVDSGGAIYNEQFF
TGCGCCAGCAGCTTGGTTGATAGCGGGGGCGCTATATACAATGAGCAGTTCTTC
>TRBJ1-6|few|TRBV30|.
CAWSVGSFNSPLHF
TGTGCCTGGAGTGTAGGGAGCTTTAATTCACCCCTCCACTTT
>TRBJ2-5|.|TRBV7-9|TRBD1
CASSSQGLGETQYF
TGTGCCAGCAGTTCACAGGGGTTGGGAGAGACCCAGTACTTC